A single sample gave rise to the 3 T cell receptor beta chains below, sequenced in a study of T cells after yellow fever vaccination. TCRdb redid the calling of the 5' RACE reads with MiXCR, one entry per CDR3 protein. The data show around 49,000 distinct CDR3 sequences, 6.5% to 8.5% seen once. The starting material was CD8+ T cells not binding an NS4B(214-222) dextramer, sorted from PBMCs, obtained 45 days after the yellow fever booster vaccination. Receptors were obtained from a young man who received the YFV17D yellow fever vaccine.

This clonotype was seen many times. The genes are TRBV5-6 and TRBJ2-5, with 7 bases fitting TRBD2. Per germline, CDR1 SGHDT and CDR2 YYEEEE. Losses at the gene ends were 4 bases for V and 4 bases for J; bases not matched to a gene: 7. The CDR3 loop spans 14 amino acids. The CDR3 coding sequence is TGTGCCAGCAGCATACCGGGACTAAGAGAGACCCAGTACTTC. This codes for CASSIPGLRETQYF.

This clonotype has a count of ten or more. This CDR3 is CSVLGRETQYF. The CDR3 nucleotides read TGCAGCGTTCTCGGTCGGGAGACCCAGTACTTC. V usage is TRBV29-1 and J usage is TRBJ2-5; D uncertain. The germline V and J ends were trimmed by 5 bases and 5 bases, with 9 bases remaining between them. CDR1 is SQVTM, CDR2 ANQGSEA, per germline. The CDR3 loop spans 11 amino acids.

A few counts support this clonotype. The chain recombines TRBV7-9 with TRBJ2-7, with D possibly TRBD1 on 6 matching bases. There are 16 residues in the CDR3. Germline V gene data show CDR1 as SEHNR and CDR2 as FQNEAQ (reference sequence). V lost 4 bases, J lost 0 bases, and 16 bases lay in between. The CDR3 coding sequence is TGTGCCAGCAGCTCCAACCTCGGACAGAGCTCCTACGAGCAGTACTTC. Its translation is CASSSNLGQSSYEQYF.